This T cell receptor beta chain is drawn from a study of blood T cell repertoires in COVID-19. CDR1 is LNHDA and CDR2 is SQIVND in the germline V gene (reference sequence). The CDR3 contains 14 residues. Germline trimming cut 6 bases from V and 7 bases from J; bases unmatched to any gene: 5. Assay used: immunoSEQ multiplex PCR; TCRdb lists only in-frame clones, some missing. The sample holds approximately 380,000 clones, around 84% seen once. This TCR was sampled from a woman aged 18-30 years with acute or convalescent COVID-19. The chain recombines TRBV19 with TRBJ2-1; TRBD1 aligns across 11 bases. Sequencing used peripheral blood. DNA of the CDR3: TGTGCCAGTAGGGTTGGACAGGGGGCGAATGAGCAGTTCTTC. Protein: CASRVGQGANEQFF.